This TCR beta chain was sequenced during a study of CD8+ T cells in alopecia areata. Whole-study findings and limits: Relative to mice, TCR sharing across patients was less clear, a difference possibly HLA-related.

In the case of this clone: The antigen is undetermined.

cDNA serving as the sequencing template came from extracted, reverse transcribed RNA. Profiled with immunoSEQ multiplex PCR; TCRdb holds only in-frame clones, not every one. The sample contains about 97,000 clones, more than 35% of which appear only once. Alopecia areata patients provided lesional scalp punch biopsies and peripheral blood, both collected for the study. Trimming removed 0 bases from V and 1 base from J, with 9 bases in between. The CDR3 extends over 14 amino acids. Germline CDR1 GTSNPN, CDR2 SVGIG (reference sequence). The gene calls are TRBV30 and TRBJ1-1; D is undetermined. The origin of this receptor is a human donor with alopecia areata. The sequencing sample was made of CD4+ T cells sorted from blood. The CDR3 is CAWSVPPENTEAFF. The CDR3 bases are TGTGCCTGGAGTGTACCCCCGGAGAACACTGAAGCTTTCTTT.